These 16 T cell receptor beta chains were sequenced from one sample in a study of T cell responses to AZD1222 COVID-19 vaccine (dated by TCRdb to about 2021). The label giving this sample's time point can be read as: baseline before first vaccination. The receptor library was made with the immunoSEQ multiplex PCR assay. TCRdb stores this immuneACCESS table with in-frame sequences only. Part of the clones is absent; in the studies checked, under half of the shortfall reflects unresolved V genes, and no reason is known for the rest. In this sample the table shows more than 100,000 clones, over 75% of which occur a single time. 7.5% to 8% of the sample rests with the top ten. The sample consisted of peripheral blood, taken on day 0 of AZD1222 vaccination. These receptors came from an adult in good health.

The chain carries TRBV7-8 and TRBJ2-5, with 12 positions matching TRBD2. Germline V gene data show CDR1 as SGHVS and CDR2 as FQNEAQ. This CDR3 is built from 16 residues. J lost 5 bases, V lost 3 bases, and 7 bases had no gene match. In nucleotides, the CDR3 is TGTGCCAGCAGCTTGCGGACTAGCGGGATAGACGAGACCCAGTACTTC. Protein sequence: CASSLRTSGIDETQYF.

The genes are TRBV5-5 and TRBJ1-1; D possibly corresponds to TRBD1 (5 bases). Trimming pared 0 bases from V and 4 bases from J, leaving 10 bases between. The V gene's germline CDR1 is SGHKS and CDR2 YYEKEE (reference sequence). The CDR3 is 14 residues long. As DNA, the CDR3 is TGTGCCAGCAGCTTGGGGCAGGGTGGCACTGAAGCTTTCTTT. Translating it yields CASSLGQGGTEAFF. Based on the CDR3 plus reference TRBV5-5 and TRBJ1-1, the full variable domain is DAGVTQSPTHLIKTRGQQVTLRCSPISGHKSVSWYQQVLGQGPQFIFQYYEKEERGRGNFPDRFSARQFPNYSSELNVNALLLGDSALYLCASSLGQGGTEAFFGQGTRLTVV.

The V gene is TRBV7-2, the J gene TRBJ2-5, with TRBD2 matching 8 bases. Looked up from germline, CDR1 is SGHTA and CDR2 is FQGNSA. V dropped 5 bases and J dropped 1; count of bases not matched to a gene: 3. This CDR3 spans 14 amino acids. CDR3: CASSLGTSQETQYF. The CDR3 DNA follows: TGTGCCAGCAGCCTCGGGACTAGCCAAGAGACCCAGTACTTC.

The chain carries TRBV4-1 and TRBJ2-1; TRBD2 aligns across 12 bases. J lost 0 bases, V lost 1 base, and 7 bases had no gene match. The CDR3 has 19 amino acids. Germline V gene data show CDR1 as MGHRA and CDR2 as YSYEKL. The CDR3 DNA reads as TGCGCCAGCAGCCAAGTACTAGCGGGAGGTCAGAGCTCCTACAATGAGCAGTTCTTC. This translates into CASSQVLAGGQSSYNEQFF.

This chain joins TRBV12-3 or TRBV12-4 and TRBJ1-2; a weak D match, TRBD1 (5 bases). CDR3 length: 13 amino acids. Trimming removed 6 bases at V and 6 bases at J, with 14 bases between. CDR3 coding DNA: TGTGCCAGCAGCTTTAACGAAGGGGATGGCTACACCTTC. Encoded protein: CASSFNEGDGYTF.

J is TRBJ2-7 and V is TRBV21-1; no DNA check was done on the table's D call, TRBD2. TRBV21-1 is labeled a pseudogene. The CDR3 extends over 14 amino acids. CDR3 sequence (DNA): TGTGCCAGCGGCCCGAGACCAGCGGGAGGAAAGCAGTACTTC. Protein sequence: CASGPRPAGGKQYF.

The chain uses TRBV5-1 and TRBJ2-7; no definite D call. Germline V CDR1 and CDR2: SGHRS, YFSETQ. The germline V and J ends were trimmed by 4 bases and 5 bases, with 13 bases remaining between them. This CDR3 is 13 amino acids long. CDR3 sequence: CASSPSGVDEQYF. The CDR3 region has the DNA TGCGCCAGCAGCCCTTCCGGCGTTGACGAGCAGTACTTC.

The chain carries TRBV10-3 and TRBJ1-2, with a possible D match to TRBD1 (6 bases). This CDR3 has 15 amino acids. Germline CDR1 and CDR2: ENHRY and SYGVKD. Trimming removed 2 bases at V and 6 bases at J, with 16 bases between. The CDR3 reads CAISEGPGVINGYTF. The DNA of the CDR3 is TGTGCCATCAGTGAGGGTCCAGGGGTAATAAATGGCTACACCTTC.

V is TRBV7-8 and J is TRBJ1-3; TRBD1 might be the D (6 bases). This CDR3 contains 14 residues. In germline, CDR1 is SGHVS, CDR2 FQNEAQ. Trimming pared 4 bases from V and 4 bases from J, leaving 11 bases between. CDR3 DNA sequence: TGTGCCAGCAGCTGGACAGCTGCGGGAAACACCATATATTTT. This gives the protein CASSWTAAGNTIYF.

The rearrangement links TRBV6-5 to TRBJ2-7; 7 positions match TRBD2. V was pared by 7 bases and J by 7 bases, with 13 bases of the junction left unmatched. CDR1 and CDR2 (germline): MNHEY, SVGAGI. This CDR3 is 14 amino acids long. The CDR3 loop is CASIQLGGSGEQYF. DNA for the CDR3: TGTGCCAGCATCCAATTGGGGGGGAGTGGGGAGCAGTACTTC.

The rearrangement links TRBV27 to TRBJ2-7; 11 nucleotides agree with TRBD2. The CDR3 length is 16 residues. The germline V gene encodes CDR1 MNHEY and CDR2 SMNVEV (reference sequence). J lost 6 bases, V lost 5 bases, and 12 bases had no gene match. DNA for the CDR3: TGTGCCAGCAGTCCCCGACTAGCGGGAAACCTAGGCGAGCAGTACTTC. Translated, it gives CASSPRLAGNLGEQYF.

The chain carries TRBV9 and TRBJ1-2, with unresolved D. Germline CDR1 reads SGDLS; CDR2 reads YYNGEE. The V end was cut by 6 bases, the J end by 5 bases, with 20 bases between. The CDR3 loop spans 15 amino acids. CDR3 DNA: TGTGCCAGCACCGGACTCACCCCGATTTTTTATGGCTACACCTTC. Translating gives CASTGLTPIFYGYTF.

CDR3 sequence (DNA): TGTGCCAGCAGCGCCGGGACAGCGAACTACGAGCAGTACTTC. Its protein product is CASSAGTANYEQYF. The gene calls are TRBV6-5 and TRBJ2-7, with 7 bases that match TRBD1. V trimming: 6 bases; J trimming: 3 bases; junction bases outside the gene matches: 8. Germline CDR1 MNHEY, CDR2 SVGAGI. The CDR3 covers 14 residues.

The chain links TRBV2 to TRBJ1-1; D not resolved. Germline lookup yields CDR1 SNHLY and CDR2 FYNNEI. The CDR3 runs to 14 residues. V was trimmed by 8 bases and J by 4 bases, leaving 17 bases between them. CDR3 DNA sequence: TGTGCCAGCGAAGGGCCAGGCCGGGGCACTGAAGCTTTCTTT. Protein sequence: CASEGPGRGTEAFF. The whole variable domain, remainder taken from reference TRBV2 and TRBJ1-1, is EPEVTQTPSHQVTQMGQEVILRCVPISNHLYFYWYRQILGQKVEFLVSFYNNEISEKSEIFDDQFSVERPDGSNFTLKIRSTKLEDSAMYFCASEGPGRGTEAFFGQGTRLTVV.

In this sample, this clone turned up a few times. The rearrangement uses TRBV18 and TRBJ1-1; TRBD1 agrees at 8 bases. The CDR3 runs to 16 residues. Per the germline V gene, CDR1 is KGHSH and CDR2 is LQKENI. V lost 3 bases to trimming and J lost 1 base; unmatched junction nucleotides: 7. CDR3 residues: CASSPMTGARNTEAFF. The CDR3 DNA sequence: TGTGCCAGCTCACCGATGACAGGGGCGAGGAACACTGAAGCTTTCTTT.

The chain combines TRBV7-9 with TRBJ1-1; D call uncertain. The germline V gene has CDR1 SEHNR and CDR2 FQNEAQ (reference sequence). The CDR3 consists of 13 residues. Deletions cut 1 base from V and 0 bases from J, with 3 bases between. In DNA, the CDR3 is TGTGCCAGCAGCTTAGACTTGAACACTGAAGCTTTCTTT. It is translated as CASSLDLNTEAFF.